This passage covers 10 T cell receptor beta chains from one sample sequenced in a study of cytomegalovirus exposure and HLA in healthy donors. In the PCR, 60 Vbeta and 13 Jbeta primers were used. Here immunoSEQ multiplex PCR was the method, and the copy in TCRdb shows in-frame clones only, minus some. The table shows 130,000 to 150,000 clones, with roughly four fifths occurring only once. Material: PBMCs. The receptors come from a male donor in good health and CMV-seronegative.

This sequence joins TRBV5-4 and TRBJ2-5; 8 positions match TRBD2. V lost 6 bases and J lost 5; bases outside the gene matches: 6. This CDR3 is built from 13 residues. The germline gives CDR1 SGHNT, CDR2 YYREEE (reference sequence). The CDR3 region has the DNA TGTGCCAGCAAGTCGGGGGGGCACGAGACCCAGTACTTC. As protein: CASKSGGHETQYF. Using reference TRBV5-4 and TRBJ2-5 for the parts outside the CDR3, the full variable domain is ETGVTQSPTHLIKTRGQQVTLRCSSQSGHNTVSWYQQALGQGPQFIFQYYREEENGRGNFPPRFSGLQFPNYSSELNVNALELDDSALYLCASKSGGHETQYFGPGTRLLVL.

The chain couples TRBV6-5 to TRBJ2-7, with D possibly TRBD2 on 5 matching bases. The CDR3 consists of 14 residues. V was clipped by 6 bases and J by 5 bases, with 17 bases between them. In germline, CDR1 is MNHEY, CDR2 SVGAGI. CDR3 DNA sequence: TGTGCCAGCAGCCGACCCGGGGTTTCTGACGAGCAGTACTTC. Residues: CASSRPGVSDEQYF.

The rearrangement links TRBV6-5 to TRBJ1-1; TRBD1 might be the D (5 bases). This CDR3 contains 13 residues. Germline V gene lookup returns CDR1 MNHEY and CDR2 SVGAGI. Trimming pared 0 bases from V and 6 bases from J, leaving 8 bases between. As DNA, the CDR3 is TGTGCCAGCAGTTACTCGGTGACAGCTGAAGCTTTCTTT. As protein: CASSYSVTAEAFF.

CDR3 nucleotides: TGTGCCAGCAGCTTAGGGGGACAGAGCTCTAACTATGGCTACACCTTC. Residues: CASSLGGQSSNYGYTF. The gene calls are TRBV7-2 and TRBJ1-2, with 7 bases matching TRBD1. Unmatched junction bases numbered 5, after V lost 1 base and J lost 0 bases. This CDR3 has 16 amino acids. Germline loops: CDR1 SGHTA, CDR2 FQGNSA. The full variable domain, rest sourced from reference TRBV7-2 and TRBJ1-2, is GAGVSQSPSNKVTEKGKDVELRCDPISGHTALYWYRQSLGQGLEFLIYFQGNSAPDKSGLPSDRFSAERTGGSVSTLTIQRTQQEDSAVYLCASSLGGQSSNYGYTFGSGTRLTVV.

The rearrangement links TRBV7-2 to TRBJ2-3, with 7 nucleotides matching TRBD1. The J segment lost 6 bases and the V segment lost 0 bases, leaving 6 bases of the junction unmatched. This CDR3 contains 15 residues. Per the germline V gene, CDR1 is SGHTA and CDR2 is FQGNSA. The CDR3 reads CASSLALDRYDTQYF. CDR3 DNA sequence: TGTGCCAGCAGCTTAGCGCTGGACAGGTATGATACGCAGTATTTT. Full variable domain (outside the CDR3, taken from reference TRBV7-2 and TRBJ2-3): GAGVSQSPSNKVTEKGKDVELRCDPISGHTALYWYRQSLGQGLEFLIYFQGNSAPDKSGLPSDRFSAERTGGSVSTLTIQRTQQEDSAVYLCASSLALDRYDTQYFGPGTRLTVL.

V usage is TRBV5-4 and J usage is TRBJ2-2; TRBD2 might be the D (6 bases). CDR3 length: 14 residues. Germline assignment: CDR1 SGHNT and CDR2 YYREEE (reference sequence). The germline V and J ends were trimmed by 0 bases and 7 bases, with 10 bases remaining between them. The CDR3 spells CASSLDLANGELFF. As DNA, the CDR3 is TGTGCCAGCAGCTTGGACCTAGCGAACGGGGAGCTGTTTTTT.

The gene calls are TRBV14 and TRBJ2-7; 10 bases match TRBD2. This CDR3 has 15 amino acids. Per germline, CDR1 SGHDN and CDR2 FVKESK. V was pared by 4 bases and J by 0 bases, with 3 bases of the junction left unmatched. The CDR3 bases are TGTGCCAGCAGCCCGAGACTAGCGGGCTCCTACGAGCAGTACTTC. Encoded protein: CASSPRLAGSYEQYF.

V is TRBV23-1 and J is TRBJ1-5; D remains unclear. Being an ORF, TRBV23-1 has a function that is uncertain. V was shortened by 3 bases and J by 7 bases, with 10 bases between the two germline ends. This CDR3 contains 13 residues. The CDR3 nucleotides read TGCGCCAGCAGTCACCGAAGCGGGCAGCCCCAGCATTTT. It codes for CASSHRSGQPQHF.

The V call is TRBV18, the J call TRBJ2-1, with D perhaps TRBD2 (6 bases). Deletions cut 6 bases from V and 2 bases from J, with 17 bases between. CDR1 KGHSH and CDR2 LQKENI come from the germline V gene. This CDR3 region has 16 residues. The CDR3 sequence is CASSRKTGDTYNEQFF. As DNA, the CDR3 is TGTGCCAGCTCTCGTAAGACGGGAGATACCTACAATGAGCAGTTCTTC. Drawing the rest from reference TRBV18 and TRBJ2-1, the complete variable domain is NAGVMQNPRHLVRRRGQEARLRCSPMKGHSHVYWYRQLPEEGLKFMVYLQKENIIDESGMPKERFSAEFPKEGPSILRIQQVVRGDSAAYFCASSRKTGDTYNEQFFGPGTRLTVL.

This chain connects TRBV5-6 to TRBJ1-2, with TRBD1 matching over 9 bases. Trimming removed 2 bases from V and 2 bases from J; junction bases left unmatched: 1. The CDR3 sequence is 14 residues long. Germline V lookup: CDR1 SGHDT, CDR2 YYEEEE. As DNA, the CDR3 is TGTGCCAGCAGCTTAGGACAGGGGAACTATGGCTACACCTTC. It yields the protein CASSLGQGNYGYTF. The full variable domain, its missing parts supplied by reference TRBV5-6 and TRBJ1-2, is DAGVTQSPTHLIKTRGQQVTLRCSPKSGHDTVSWYQQALGQGPQFIFQYYEEEERQRGNFPDRFSGHQFPNYSSELNVNALLLGDSALYLCASSLGQGNYGYTFGSGTRLTVV.